Reported below is one T cell receptor (beta chain). This sample was included in a study of blood T cell repertoires in COVID-19. Study overall: Some COVID-19 samples were acute and others convalescent; all came from the United States, Italy and Spain. T cells, B-cell-depleted T cells, or PBMCs provided the cDNA or gDNA that served as material.

In the study's own analysis: Estimates of nucleated cell counts were drawn from the amplification of reference gene primers. Assay: immunoSEQ multiplex PCR; the TCRdb copy retains only in-frame clones and omits some. V, J and clone size are taken as reported in that table, and D and trimming were inferred from the DNA itself. This sample has tens of thousands of clones, with roughly 90% found just once. CDR3 length: 11 residues. Trimming left V 7 bases short and J 5 bases short, with 11 bases between. Germline-derived CDR1 and CDR2 are DFQATT and SNEGSKA (reference sequence). The gene calls are TRBV20-1 and TRBJ2-5; no clear D gene. The receptor's source is a human donor in a cohort sampled during active COVID-19. Sequenced material: peripheral blood. The CDR3 loop reads CSVRVMETQYF. CDR3 sequence (DNA): TGCAGTGTTCGAGTGATGGAGACCCAGTACTTC.